Following are 19 T cell receptor beta chains from one sample sequenced in a study of blood T cell repertoires in COVID-19. The data were produced by immunoSEQ multiplex PCR, yet TCRdb's version contains in-frame clones alone and is incomplete. Seen here are some 100,000 clones, about 82% observed once, and the top ten hold over 9.5%. Source material: peripheral blood. The receptors originated from a woman between 70 and 85 years old with active or convalescent COVID-19.

A word on this clone: Other DNA sequences from this sample encode an identical CDR3 as well. The V and J genes are TRBV2 and TRBJ2-3, with 7 bases aligning to TRBD1. The CDR3 extends over 14 amino acids. Germline V gives CDR1 SNHLY, CDR2 FYNNEI. J gave up 1 base and V 7 bases, and 5 bases lay outside the gene matches. The CDR3: CASNRDRGTDTQYF. DNA for the CDR3: TGTGCCAGCAACCGGGACAGAGGCACAGATACGCAGTATTTT.

The chain couples TRBV5-5 to TRBJ2-7, with TRBD2 matching over 8 bases. Germline trimming cut 2 bases from V and 6 bases from J; bases unmatched to any gene: 10. This CDR3 has 15 amino acids. Germline V gene sequence: CDR1 SGHKS, CDR2 YYEKEE (reference sequence). The CDR3 region is CASSFVTGGSSEQYF. The CDR3 region has the DNA TGTGCCAGCAGCTTCGTTACGGGGGGGAGCTCCGAGCAGTACTTC. Filled out from reference TRBV5-5 and TRBJ2-7, the complete variable domain reads DAGVTQSPTHLIKTRGQQVTLRCSPISGHKSVSWYQQVLGQGPQFIFQYYEKEERGRGNFPDRFSARQFPNYSSELNVNALLLGDSALYLCASSFVTGGSSEQYFGPGTRLTVT.

The gene calls are TRBV6-5 and TRBJ2-7; D may be TRBD2 (6 bases). V was shortened by 8 bases and J by 0 bases, with 11 bases between the two germline ends. The V gene's germline CDR1 is MNHEY and CDR2 SVGAGI. The CDR3 extends over 13 amino acids. DNA for the CDR3: TGTGCCAGCCTGTCTAGCGACTCCTACGAGCAGTACTTC. Its translation: CASLSSDSYEQYF.

This clone turned up a few times. The V gene is TRBV7-9, the J gene TRBJ2-2, with 7 bases matching TRBD2. Trimming at V came to 1 base and at J to 7 bases, leaving 6 bases not matched to a gene. This CDR3 region has 15 residues. Germline V CDR1 and CDR2: SEHNR, FQNEAQ (reference sequence). The CDR3 nucleotides are TGTGCCAGCAGCTTAGTCTGGGACTATAGCGGGGAGCTGTTTTTT. This gives the protein CASSLVWDYSGELFF.

The chain combines TRBV11-2 with TRBJ2-7; a possible D gene is TRBD1 (5 bases). Germline V gene sequence: CDR1 SGHAT, CDR2 FQNNGV. The V end was cut by 0 bases, the J end by 6 bases, with 12 bases between. This CDR3 has 14 residues. CDR3 region: CASSLDLWQGEQYF. CDR3 coding DNA: TGTGCCAGCAGCTTAGATCTGTGGCAGGGCGAGCAGTACTTC.

The chain has TRBV5-1 and TRBJ2-5, with D perhaps TRBD2 (5 bases). CDR3 length: 15 amino acids. V lost 3 bases and J 5 bases, leaving 17 bases between the germline ends. The V gene's germline CDR1 is SGHRS and CDR2 YFSETQ. The CDR3, as DNA: TGCGCCAGCAGCTCGGGATCTAGAGTGGGGGAGACCCAGTACTTC. It codes for CASSSGSRVGETQYF.

The chain recombines TRBV9 with TRBJ1-1; 7 bases line up with TRBD1. The germline V gene encodes CDR1 SGDLS and CDR2 YYNGEE. V shed 4 bases and J 1 base; nucleotides not matched to a gene: 4. The CDR3 sequence is 14 residues long. For the CDR3, the DNA is TGTGCCAGCAGCAGCGGACAGGAGAACACTGAAGCTTTCTTT. It is translated as CASSSGQENTEAFF.

This clone was found once. In nucleotides, the CDR3 is TGTGCCAGCAGTAGCGACGAGACCGGGGAGCTGTTTTTT. It is translated as CASSSDETGELFF. The chain has TRBV6-2 or TRBV6-3 and TRBJ2-2; D is unresolved. The CDR3 runs 13 residues. Germline loops: CDR1 MNHEY, CDR2 SVGEGT. Trimming stripped 5 bases from V and 5 bases from J, with 9 bases between.

The V call is TRBV4-1, the J call TRBJ2-7, with 8 nucleotides matching TRBD2. From germline, CDR1 is MGHRA and CDR2 YSYEKL. CDR3 length: 16 residues. Losses at the gene ends were 0 bases for V and 3 bases for J; bases not matched to a gene: 7. CDR3 sequence reads: CASSQDLSGGLYEQYF. CDR3 DNA: TGCGCCAGCAGCCAAGATCTGTCGGGGGGGCTCTACGAGCAGTACTTC.

The genes are TRBV19 and TRBJ2-2; the match to TRBD2 covers 8 bases. The CDR3 is 16 amino acids. J lost 0 bases, V lost 7 bases, and 7 bases had no gene match. The germline gives CDR1 LNHDA, CDR2 SQIVND (reference sequence). The CDR3 nucleotides read TGTGCCAGTACCCCTGGCGGGGGGCCGAACACCGGGGAGCTGTTTTTT. Its translation is CASTPGGGPNTGELFF.

The chain carries TRBV18 and TRBJ2-5; 12 bases are a match to TRBD1. The CDR3 is 16 residues long. The germline V gene encodes CDR1 KGHSH and CDR2 LQKENI. V trimming: 3 bases; J trimming: 4 bases; junction bases outside the gene matches: 6. This chain's CDR3 is CASSPGTGGWGETQYF. DNA for the CDR3: TGTGCCAGCTCACCTGGGACAGGGGGCTGGGGAGAGACCCAGTACTTC.

The V call is TRBV3-1 (or the pseudogene TRBV3-2), the J call TRBJ2-6; 11 bases agree with TRBD2. This CDR3 comprises 20 residues. J gave up 0 bases and V 1 base, and 8 bases lay outside the gene matches. Germline-derived CDR1 and CDR2 are LGHDT and YNNKEL (reference sequence). DNA of the CDR3: TGTGCCAGCAGCCAAGGGCTAGCGGGGGGCCAATACTCTGGGGCCAACGTCCTGACTTTC. It specifies CASSQGLAGGQYSGANVLTF.

The genes are TRBV10-3 and TRBJ1-2; the D is unclear. Germline lookup yields CDR1 ENHRY and CDR2 SYGVKD. Trimming took 3 bases from V and 1 from J, leaving 3 bases between them. There are 12 residues in the CDR3. In DNA form, the CDR3 reads TGTGCCATCAGTGATAGTAACTATGGCTACACCTTC. It yields the protein CAISDSNYGYTF.

The V and J genes are TRBV5-4 and TRBJ2-7; D uncertain. This CDR3 has 14 amino acids. Germline V gene data show CDR1 as SGHNT and CDR2 as YYREEE (reference sequence). With 0 bases removed from V and 0 bases from J, the gap between germline ends came to 7 bases. CDR3 region: CASSLDSSSYEQYF. Here the CDR3 DNA reads TGTGCCAGCAGCTTGGACTCGAGCTCCTACGAGCAGTACTTC.

The J gene is TRBJ2-7, the V gene TRBV20-1; D ambiguous. The CDR3 is 11 amino acids. Between the trimmed V and J ends, which lost 3 bases and 0 bases, there was a span of 3 bases. Germline loops: CDR1 DFQATT, CDR2 SNEGSKA (reference sequence). CDR3: CSARSSYEQYF. The CDR3 nucleotides are TGCAGTGCTAGGAGCTCCTACGAGCAGTACTTC.

The chain is built from TRBV5-1 and TRBJ1-2; no definite D call. The CDR3 totals 13 residues. The germline CDR1 and CDR2 sequences are SGHRS and YFSETQ. V was clipped by 5 bases and J by 2 bases, with 10 bases between them. CDR3 bases: TGCGCCAGCAGTCCTGACGGGAACTATGGCTACACCTTC. Translation gives CASSPDGNYGYTF.

The J gene is TRBJ1-5, the V gene TRBV6-2 or TRBV6-3, with a possible D match to TRBD1 (5 bases). The length of the CDR3 is 18 residues. Germline CDR1 reads MNHEY; CDR2 reads SVGEGT. V was shortened by 4 bases and J by 0 bases, with 19 bases between the two germline ends. Written as DNA, the CDR3 is TGTGCCAGCAGTTTTATCCTCAGGGATCCGAATAGCAATCAGCCCCAGCATTTT. This gives the protein CASSFILRDPNSNQPQHF.

This sequence joins TRBV4-3 and TRBJ2-2; 9 nucleotides match TRBD2. Germline-derived CDR1 and CDR2 are LGHNA and YSLEER. CDR3 size: 17 residues. J gave up 0 bases and V 1 base, and 3 bases lay outside the gene matches. The CDR3 nucleotides are TGCGCCAGCAGCCAAGCCCCTAGCGGGACGAACACCGGGGAGCTGTTTTTT. Amino acids: CASSQAPSGTNTGELFF.

V is TRBV6-2 or TRBV6-3 and J is TRBJ1-3; no clear D gene. The CDR3 covers 16 residues. Per germline, CDR1 MNHEY and CDR2 SVGEGT. Trimming took 3 bases from V and 2 from J, leaving 14 bases between them. Here the CDR3 reads CASSYTSLSTGNTIYF. The DNA of the CDR3 is TGTGCCAGCAGTTATACGTCGCTGTCTACTGGAAACACCATATATTTT.